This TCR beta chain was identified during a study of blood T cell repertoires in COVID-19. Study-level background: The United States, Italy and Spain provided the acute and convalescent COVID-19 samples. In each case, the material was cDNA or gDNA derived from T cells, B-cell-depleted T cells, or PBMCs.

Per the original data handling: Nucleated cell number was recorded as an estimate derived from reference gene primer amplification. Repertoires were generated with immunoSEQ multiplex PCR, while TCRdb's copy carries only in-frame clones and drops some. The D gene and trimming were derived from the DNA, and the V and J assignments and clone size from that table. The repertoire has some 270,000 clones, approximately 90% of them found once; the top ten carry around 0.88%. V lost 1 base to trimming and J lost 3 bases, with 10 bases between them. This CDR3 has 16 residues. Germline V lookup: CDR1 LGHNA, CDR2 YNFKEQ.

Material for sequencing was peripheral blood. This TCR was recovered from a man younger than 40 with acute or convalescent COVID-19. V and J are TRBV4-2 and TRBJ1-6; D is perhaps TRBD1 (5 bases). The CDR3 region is CASSQGEGFYNSPLHF. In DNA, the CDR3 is TGTGCCAGCAGCCAAGGGGAGGGGTTCTATAATTCACCCCTCCACTTT.